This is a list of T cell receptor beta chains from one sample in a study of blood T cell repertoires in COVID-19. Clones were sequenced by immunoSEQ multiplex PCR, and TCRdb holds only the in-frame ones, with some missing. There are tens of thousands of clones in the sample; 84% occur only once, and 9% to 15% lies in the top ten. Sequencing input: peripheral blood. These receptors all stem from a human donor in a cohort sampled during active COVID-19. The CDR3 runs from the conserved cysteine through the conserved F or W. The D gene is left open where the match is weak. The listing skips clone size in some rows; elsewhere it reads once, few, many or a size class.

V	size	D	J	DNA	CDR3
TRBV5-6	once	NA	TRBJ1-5	TGTGCCAGCAGCATGACCACGGGTATAGTCGGTCAGCCCCAGCATTTT	CASSMTTGIVGQPQHF
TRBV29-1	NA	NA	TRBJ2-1	TGCAGCGTTCATGAGGACTACAATGAGCAGTTCTTC	CSVHEDYNEQFF
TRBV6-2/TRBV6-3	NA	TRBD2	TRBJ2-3	TGTGCCAGCAGTTACTCGCCGACCGCGGGACTAGCGGGTTCAGATACGCAGTATTTT	CASSYSPTAGLAGSDTQYF
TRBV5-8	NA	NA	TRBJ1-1	TGTACCAGCAGCTTCTTGAACACTGAAGCTTTCTTT	CTSSFLNTEAFF
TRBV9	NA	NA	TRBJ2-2	TGTGCCAGCAGCGTAGTCCAGGGGGGCACCGGGGAGCTGTTTTTT	CASSVVQGGTGELFF
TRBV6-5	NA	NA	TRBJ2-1	TGTGCCACCACCCCGCGGGGGCTCTACAATGAGCAGTTCTTC	CATTPRGLYNEQFF
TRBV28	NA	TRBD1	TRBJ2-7	TGTGCCAGCAGCCCCCCCGACAGGGATAACGAGCAGTACTTC	CASSPPDRDNEQYF
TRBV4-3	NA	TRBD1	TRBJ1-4	TGCGCCAGCAGCCAGGACAGGGAGTTCGGTGGCCTGTTTTTT	CASSQDREFGGLFF
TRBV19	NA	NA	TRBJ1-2	TGTGCCACCCGGCGGATGGAGCCAAACTATGGCTACACCTTC	CATRRMEPNYGYTF
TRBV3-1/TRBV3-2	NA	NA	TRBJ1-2	TGTGCCAGCAGCACCCAGGGTTCCGGCTATGGCTACACCTTC	CASSTQGSGYGYTF
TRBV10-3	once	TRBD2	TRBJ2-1	TGTGCCATCAGTGACCAGGGAGTAGCGGGATCCTACAATGAGCAGTTCTTC	CAISDQGVAGSYNEQFF
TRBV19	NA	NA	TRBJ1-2	TGTGCCAGCGTCGGACAGCGAGAGCTCTATGGCTACACCTTC	CASVGQRELYGYTF
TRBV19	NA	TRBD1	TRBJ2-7	TGTGCCAGTAGTGTAACAGGGGGCGCGCGGTACGAGCAGTACTTC	CASSVTGGARYEQYF
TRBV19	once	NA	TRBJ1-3	TGTGCCAGTAGTGAGGACACTTCCTCTGGAAACACCATATATTTT	CASSEDTSSGNTIYF
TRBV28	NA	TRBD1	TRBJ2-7	TGTGCCACGCGGCGACAGGGGGAAACCTACGAGCAGTACTTC	CATRRQGETYEQYF
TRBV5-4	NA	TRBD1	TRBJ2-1	TGTGCCAGCAGCTTACAGGGGGCCCCCTACAATGAGCAGTTCTTC	CASSLQGAPYNEQFF
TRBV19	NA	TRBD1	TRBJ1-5	TGTGCCAGTAGTATAGGGCCAGGGGGGTATCAGCCCCAGCATTTT	CASSIGPGGYQPQHF